The 14 T cell receptor beta chains below come from one sample, sequenced in a study of blood T cells in healthy people across ages. The use of a sample-barcoded 5' primer and a J-beta primer mix characterized a second PCR of roughly 6 to 11 cycles. Using its own MiXCR run on the 5' RACE reads, TCRdb lists one record per CDR3 protein. The sample shows 1,300,000 or so distinct CDR3 sequences, around 55% of them seen only once. Sequencing used blood. Source of these receptors: a man aged 18 to 29 in good health.

The chain joins TRBV25-1 to TRBJ2-1, with D perhaps TRBD2 (6 bases). In germline, CDR1 is MGHDK, CDR2 SYGVNS. The V end lost 3 bases, the J end lost 4 bases, and 13 bases lay between the germline ends. CDR3 length: 15 amino acids. CDR3 amino acids: CASSETSGYYNEQFF. CDR3 in DNA: TGTGCCAGCAGTGAGACCAGCGGGTATTACAATGAGCAGTTCTTC.

The chain links TRBV20-1 to TRBJ2-1; D might be TRBD2 (5 bases). Germline loops: CDR1 DFQATT, CDR2 SNEGSKA (reference sequence). This CDR3 region has 13 residues. The germline V and J ends were trimmed by 8 bases and 1 base, with 12 bases remaining between them. The CDR3 DNA reads TGCAGTCTCTTAGCGTCTTCCTACAATGAGCAGTTCTTC. It codes for CSLLASSYNEQFF.

The chain recombines TRBV4-2 with TRBJ1-5, with D perhaps TRBD1 (5 bases). The CDR3 sequence is 15 residues long. V gave up 1 base and J gave up 2 bases, with 9 bases separating them. From germline, CDR1 is LGHNA and CDR2 YNFKEQ. The CDR3 DNA reads as TGTGCCAGCAGCCAAGTGGGGGAAGGCAATCAGCCCCAGCATTTT. As protein: CASSQVGEGNQPQHF.

V usage is TRBV7-9 and J usage is TRBJ2-3, with D possibly being TRBD1 (6 bases). Germline values: CDR1 SEHNR, CDR2 FQNEAQ (reference sequence). The CDR3 is 16 amino acids. V lost 5 bases, J lost 1 base, and 16 bases lay in between. In nucleotides, the CDR3 is TGTGCCAGCAGCCATTTCAGGGGTGTCGGCACAGATACGCAGTATTTT. It specifies CASSHFRGVGTDTQYF.

V is TRBV15 and J is TRBJ2-1; 7 bases match TRBD1. CDR1 and CDR2 (germline): LNHNV, YYDKDF (reference sequence). CDR3 length: 16 residues. Trimming cost V 3 bases and J 0 bases; bases outside gene matches: 5. The CDR3 DNA reads TGTGCCACCAGCAGCAGACAGGGTGGCTCCTACAATGAGCAGTTCTTC. Translation gives CATSSRQGGSYNEQFF. Full variable domain (missing parts from reference TRBV15 and TRBJ2-1): DAMVIQNPRYQVTQFGKPVTLSCSQTLNHNVMYWYQQKSSQAPKLLFHYYDKDFNNEADTPDNFQSRRPNTSFCFLDIRSPGLGDTAMYLCATSSRQGGSYNEQFFGPGTRLTVL.

V is TRBV7-2 and J is TRBJ2-7; the D gene is possibly TRBD2 (5 bases). V was trimmed by 2 bases and J by 3 bases, leaving 23 bases between them. The CDR3 is 18 residues long. Germline lookup yields CDR1 SGHTA and CDR2 FQGNSA. As DNA, the CDR3 is TGTGCCAGCAGCTTACGAACACCTCTAGCTTCCCCCAACTACGAGCAGTACTTC. It yields the protein CASSLRTPLASPNYEQYF.

The gene calls are TRBV11-2 and TRBJ2-4; 9 nucleotides match TRBD1. The CDR3 is 16 amino acids. V shed 3 bases, J shed 13 bases, and the junction held 16 bases outside the gene matches. Germline lookup yields CDR1 SGHAT and CDR2 FQNNGV. The CDR3 DNA reads as TGTGCCAGCAGCTTGGGCCGTTGGGACAGGGACTACGAACAGTACTTC. It encodes CASSLGRWDRDYEQYF.

The gene calls are TRBV6-6 and TRBJ2-5; D tentatively reads TRBD1 or TRBD2 (5 bases each). Trimming took 0 bases from V and 11 from J, leaving 19 bases between them. The CDR3 runs 15 residues. The V gene's germline CDR1 is MNHNY and CDR2 SVGAGI (reference sequence). The CDR3 is CASSYSRDPGDEQYF. DNA of the CDR3: TGTGCCAGCAGTTACTCGAGGGACCCTGGGGATGAGCAGTACTTC.

V gene TRBV4-1 combines with J gene TRBJ2-6; possibly TRBD2 for D (6 bases). The CDR3 length is 19 residues. The V end was cut by 3 bases, the J end by 0 bases, with 18 bases between. CDR1 MGHRA and CDR2 YSYEKL come from the germline V gene. The CDR3 is CASSHKSAGGRSGANVLTF. Here the CDR3 DNA reads TGCGCCAGCAGCCACAAATCCGCCGGGGGACGCTCTGGGGCCAACGTCCTGACTTTC.

This sequence joins TRBV12-3 or TRBV12-4 and TRBJ1-1; 7 bases are shared with TRBD1. V lost 10 bases to trimming and J lost 1 base; unmatched junction nucleotides: 6. This CDR3 is 13 amino acids long. CDR3 DNA: TGTGCCACCACGGGACAGAGGAACACTGAAGCTTTCTTT. Protein sequence: CATTGQRNTEAFF.

This rearrangement joins TRBV6-6 to TRBJ2-1; possible D gene TRBD2, 5 bases. Germline CDR1 MNHNY, CDR2 SVGAGI (reference sequence). There are 16 residues in the CDR3. V was trimmed by 2 bases and J by 4 bases, leaving 15 bases between them. The CDR3 spells CASSYGSAGEYNEQFF. The CDR3 DNA sequence: TGTGCCAGCAGTTACGGCTCAGCCGGGGAATACAATGAGCAGTTCTTC.

The V call is TRBV25-1, the J call TRBJ1-6, with D possibly being TRBD1 (5 bases). Per the germline V gene, CDR1 is MGHDK and CDR2 is SYGVNS. V shed 3 bases and J shed 10 bases, with 13 bases lying between them. The CDR3 has 14 residues. CDR3 in amino acids: CASSDPAGRSPLHF. For the CDR3, the DNA is TGTGCCAGCAGTGACCCGGCAGGGAGGTCACCCCTCCACTTT.

This clonotype has only a few counts. The chain has TRBV10-3 and TRBJ2-7; the match to TRBD1 covers 8 bases. The CDR3 covers 15 residues. V lost 4 bases, J lost 4 bases, and 9 bases stayed unmatched. Germline V CDR1 and CDR2: ENHRY, SYGVKD. In DNA form, the CDR3 reads TGTGCCATCAGTGGTCTGACAGGGGCTCCGTACGAGCAGTACTTC. Its protein is CAISGLTGAPYEQYF.

The rearrangement joins TRBV4-1 to TRBJ1-4; D perhaps matches TRBD1 (5 bases). V lost 1 base and J 4 bases, leaving 31 bases between the germline ends. Germline V lookup: CDR1 MGHRA, CDR2 YSYEKL. The CDR3 sequence is 22 residues long. The CDR3 region is CASSQGSGSSPRAWGFNEKLFF. The CDR3 bases are TGCGCCAGCAGCCAAGGTTCAGGATCAAGCCCAAGGGCCTGGGGGTTTAATGAAAAACTGTTTTTT.